This TCR beta chain was recorded in a study of blood T cell repertoires in COVID-19. The CDR3 covers 14 residues. Germline assignment: CDR1 LGHNT and CDR2 FRNRAP. With V trimmed by 5 bases and J by 9 bases, 9 bases remained unmatched. The method was immunoSEQ multiplex PCR; TCRdb's version includes in-frame clones alone and lacks a portion of them. Here the sample spans approximately 350,000 clones, roughly nine tenths being singletons. The rearrangement links TRBV12-5 to TRBJ2-1; 8 bases agree with TRBD1. The source of this sequence is a young man who had recovered from COVID-19. Sequencing was carried out using PBMCs or T cells enriched from blood (not recorded which). Written as DNA, the CDR3 is TGTGCTAGTGGTCTCGGGACAGGAGTCGGTGAGCAGTTCTTC. This gives the protein CASGLGTGVGEQFF.